This T cell receptor beta chain is drawn from a study of response to subunit inactivated influenza vaccine. V was pared by 3 bases and J by 7 bases, with 9 bases between. The germline V gene encodes CDR1 DFQATT and CDR2 SNEGSKA (reference sequence). This CDR3 region has 11 residues. TCRdb re-called the RT-PCR reads with MiXCR, one entry per CDR3 protein. The table records around 160,000 distinct CDR3 sequences, around 9.9% of them present only once. The chain combines TRBV20-1 with TRBJ1-1; unclear D gene. The sequence derives from a man aged 45-65 years who received an inactivated influenza vaccine. The sample was non-naive T cells sorted from PBMCs, taken 45 days after vaccination. The CDR3 DNA reads TGCAGTGCTAGTCGTAGTGATGAAGCTTTCTTT. It encodes CSASRSDEAFF.